Listed below are T cell receptor beta chains from one sample, sequenced in a study of blood T cell repertoires in COVID-19. Sequenced by immunoSEQ multiplex PCR; TCRdb stores in-frame clones only, minus some. Here the sample spans about 300,000 clones, 70% to 90% being singletons. Sequencing input: PBMCs or T cells enriched from blood (not recorded which). The origin of the receptors is a man aged 25 to 40 who had recovered from COVID-19. Both conserved end residues are part of each CDR3. D genes are given only for firm matches. The listing skips clone size in some rows; elsewhere it reads once, few, many or a size class.

d_call | j_call | clone_size | v_call | cdr3_nt | cdr3_aa
- | TRBJ1-2 | - | TRBV6-5 | TGTGCCAGCAGAGGGGCTAACTATGGCTACACCTTC | CASRGANYGYTF
TRBD1 | TRBJ2-2 | few | TRBV25-1 | TGTGCCAGCAGTGAAACAGGGGCGAACACCGGGGAGCTGTTTTTT | CASSETGANTGELFF
TRBD2 | TRBJ2-1 | - | TRBV5-6 | TGTGCCAGCCGCCTGGCGGGAGACAATGAGCAGTTCTTC | CASRLAGDNEQFF
TRBD1 | TRBJ2-5 | - | TRBV14 | TGTGCCAGCAGCCAAGGACAGGGAAGGGGAGCTACGGGGGAGACCCAGTACTTC | CASSQGQGRGATGETQYF
- | TRBJ1-6 | - | TRBV5-6 | TGTGCCAGCAGCTCCGACAGGATTTCACCCCTCCACTTT | CASSSDRISPLHF
TRBD1 | TRBJ1-1 | - | TRBV4-1 | TGCGCCAGCAGCCCCCGGCGCGGACAGGGGGTATTCACTGAAGCTTTCTTT | CASSPRRGQGVFTEAFF
- | TRBJ2-3 | - | TRBV13 | TGTGCCAGCAGCTTAAAGCGCTCTAGCACAGATACGCAGTATTTT | CASSLKRSSTDTQYF
- | TRBJ1-2 | - | TRBV5-8 | TGTGCCAGCAGCTTGGCCGGGACACTAACGTTCGGCTACACCTTC | CASSLAGTLTFGYTF
TRBD1 | TRBJ2-7 | - | TRBV11-2 | TGTGCCAGCAGCTTTCACGGGACAGGGAGTTACGAGCAGTACTTC | CASSFHGTGSYEQYF
TRBD1 | TRBJ1-2 | - | TRBV6-5 | TGTGCCAGTAGAGAGGGACAGCTCGATTATGGCTACACCTTC | CASREGQLDYGYTF
- | TRBJ1-2 | - | TRBV29-1 | TGCAGCGCCGGGGGACCCGCATACACCTTC | CSAGGPAYTF
- | TRBJ2-7 | - | TRBV13 | TGTGCCAGCAGCTTAGTGGGCAGCTCCTACGAGCAGTACTTC | CASSLVGSSYEQYF
- | TRBJ2-2 | - | TRBV2 | TGTGCCATCACAGGGCTGGTGAACACCGGGGAGCTGTTTTTT | CAITGLVNTGELFF
TRBD1 | TRBJ1-3 | - | TRBV19 | TGTGCCAGTAGGATCGACAGGGTTGGGGACACCATATATTTT | CASRIDRVGDTIYF
TRBD1 | TRBJ2-6 | - | TRBV30 | TGTGCCTGGAGTGTAAAGAGGAGGACAGGGAAAACTGGGGCCAACGTCCTGACTTTC | CAWSVKRRTGKTGANVLTF
TRBD1 | TRBJ1-2 | - | TRBV11-2 | TGTGCCAGCAGCTTAGGGGACAGGGGGCTGGACTATGGCTACACCTTC | CASSLGDRGLDYGYTF
- | TRBJ1-1 | - | TRBV19 | TGTGCCAGTAGTATTGGCAGGGGGAACACTGAAGCTTTCTTT | CASSIGRGNTEAFF
TRBD1 | TRBJ1-1 | - | TRBV29-1 | TGCAGCGTTGGGACAGGGAACACTGAAGCTTTCTTT | CSVGTGNTEAFF
- | TRBJ2-3 | - | TRBV4-1 | TGCGCCAGCAGCCAAGACGCGGGAAGCACAGATACGCAGTATTTT | CASSQDAGSTDTQYF
TRBD2 | TRBJ2-2 | once | TRBV19 | TGTGCCAGTAGTATAGTTCTAGCGGACACCGGGGAGCTGTTTTTT | CASSIVLADTGELFF
TRBD1 | TRBJ1-1 | - | TRBV5-6 | TGTGCCAGCAGCTTGGGGTCGGACAGGGGGCGGATAACTGAAGCTTTCTTT | CASSLGSDRGRITEAFF
- | TRBJ1-5 | - | TRBV19 | TGTGCCAGTAGTATCTCAGGGTATAATCAGCCCCAGCATTTT | CASSISGYNQPQHF